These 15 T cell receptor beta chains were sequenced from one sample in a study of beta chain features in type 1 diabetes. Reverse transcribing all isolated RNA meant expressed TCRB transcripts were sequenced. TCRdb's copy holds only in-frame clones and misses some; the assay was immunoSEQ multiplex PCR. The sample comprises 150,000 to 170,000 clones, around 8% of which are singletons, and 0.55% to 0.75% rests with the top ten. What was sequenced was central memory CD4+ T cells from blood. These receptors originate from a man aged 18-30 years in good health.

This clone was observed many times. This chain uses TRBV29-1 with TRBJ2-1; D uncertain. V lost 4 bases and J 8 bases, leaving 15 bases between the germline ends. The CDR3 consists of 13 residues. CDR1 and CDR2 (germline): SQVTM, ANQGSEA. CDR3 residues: CSVVGSSRDEQFF. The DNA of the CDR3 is TGCAGCGTTGTCGGCAGTTCACGGGATGAGCAGTTCTTC.

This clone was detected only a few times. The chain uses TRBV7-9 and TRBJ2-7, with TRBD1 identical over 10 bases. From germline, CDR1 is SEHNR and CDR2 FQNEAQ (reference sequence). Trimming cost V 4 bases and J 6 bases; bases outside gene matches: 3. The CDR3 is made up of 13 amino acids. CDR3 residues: CASSSRTGGEQYF. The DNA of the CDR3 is TGTGCCAGCAGCTCCCGGACAGGGGGCGAGCAGTACTTC.

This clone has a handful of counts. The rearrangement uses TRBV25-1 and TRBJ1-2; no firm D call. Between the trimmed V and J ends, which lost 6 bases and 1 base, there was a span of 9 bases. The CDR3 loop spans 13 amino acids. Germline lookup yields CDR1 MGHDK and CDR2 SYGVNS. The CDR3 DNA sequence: TGTGCCAGCAGCGACATGGGTAACTATGGCTACACCTTC. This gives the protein CASSDMGNYGYTF.

CDR3 amino acids: CASSSRTGGREGYTF. The CDR3 region has the DNA TGTGCCAGCAGCTCGAGAACAGGGGGCAGAGAAGGCTACACCTTC. The rearrangement joins TRBV7-8 to TRBJ1-2, with 9 bases fitting TRBD1. J lost 8 bases, V lost 4 bases, and 11 bases had no gene match. This CDR3 has 15 residues. Germline lookup yields CDR1 SGHVS and CDR2 FQNEAQ.

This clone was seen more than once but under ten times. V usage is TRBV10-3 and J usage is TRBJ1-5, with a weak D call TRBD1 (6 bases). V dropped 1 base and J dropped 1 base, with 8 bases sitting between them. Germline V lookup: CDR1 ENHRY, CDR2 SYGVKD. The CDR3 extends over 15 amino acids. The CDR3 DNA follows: TGTGCCATCAGTGAGTACAGGGAGAGCAATCAGCCCCAGCATTTT. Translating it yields CAISEYRESNQPQHF.

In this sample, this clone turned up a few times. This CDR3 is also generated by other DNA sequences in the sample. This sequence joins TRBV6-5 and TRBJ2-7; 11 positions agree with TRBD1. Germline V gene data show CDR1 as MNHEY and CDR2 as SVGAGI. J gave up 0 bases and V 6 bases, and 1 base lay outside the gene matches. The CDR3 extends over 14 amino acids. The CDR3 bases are TGTGCCAGCAGAGGGACAGGGGGCTCCTACGAGCAGTACTTC. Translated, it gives CASRGTGGSYEQYF.

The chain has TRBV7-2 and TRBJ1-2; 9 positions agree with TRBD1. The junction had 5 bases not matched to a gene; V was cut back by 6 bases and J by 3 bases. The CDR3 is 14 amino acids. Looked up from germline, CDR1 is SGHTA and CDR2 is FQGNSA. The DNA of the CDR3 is TGTGCCAGCAGTCGCCGGGACAGGGACTATGGCTACACCTTC. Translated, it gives CASSRRDRDYGYTF.

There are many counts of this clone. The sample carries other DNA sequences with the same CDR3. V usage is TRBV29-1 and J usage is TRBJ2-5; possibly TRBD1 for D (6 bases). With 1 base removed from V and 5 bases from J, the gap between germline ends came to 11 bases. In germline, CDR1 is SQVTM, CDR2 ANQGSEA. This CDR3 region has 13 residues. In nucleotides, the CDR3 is TGCAGCGTTGAAGTAACAGGGCCGGAGACCCAGTACTTC. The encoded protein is CSVEVTGPETQYF. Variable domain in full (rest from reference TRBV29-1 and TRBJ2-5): SAVISQKPSRDICQRGTSLTIQCQVDSQVTMMFWYRQQPGQSLTLIATANQGSEATYESGFVIDKFPISRPNLTFSTLTVSNMSPEDSSIYLCSVEVTGPETQYFGPGTRLLVL.

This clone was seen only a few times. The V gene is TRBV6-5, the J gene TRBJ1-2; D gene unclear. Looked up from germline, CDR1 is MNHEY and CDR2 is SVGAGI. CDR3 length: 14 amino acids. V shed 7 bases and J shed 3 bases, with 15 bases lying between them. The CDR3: CASTQRRGDYGYTF. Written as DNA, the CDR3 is TGTGCCAGCACCCAACGACGGGGAGACTATGGCTACACCTTC.

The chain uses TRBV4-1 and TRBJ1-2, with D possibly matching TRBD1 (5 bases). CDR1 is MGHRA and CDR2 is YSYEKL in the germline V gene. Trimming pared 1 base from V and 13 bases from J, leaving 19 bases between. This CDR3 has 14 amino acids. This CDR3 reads CASSQVGGDRETTF. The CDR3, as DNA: TGCGCCAGCAGCCAAGTGGGGGGGGACCGGGAAACCACCTTC.

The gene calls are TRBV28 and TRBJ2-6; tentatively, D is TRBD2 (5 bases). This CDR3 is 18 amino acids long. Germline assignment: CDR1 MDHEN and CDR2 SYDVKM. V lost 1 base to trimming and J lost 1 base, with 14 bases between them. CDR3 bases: TGTGCCAGCAGTTTATTAGCCAGCGGCCTGTCTGGGGCCAACGTCCTGACTTTC. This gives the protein CASSLLASGLSGANVLTF.

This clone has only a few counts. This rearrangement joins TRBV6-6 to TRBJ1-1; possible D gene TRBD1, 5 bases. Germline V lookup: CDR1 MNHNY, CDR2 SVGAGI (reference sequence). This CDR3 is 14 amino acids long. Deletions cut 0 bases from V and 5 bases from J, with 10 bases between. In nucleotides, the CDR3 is TGTGCCAGCAGTTACTCGGGGCTGGGGACTGAAGCTTTCTTT. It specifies CASSYSGLGTEAFF.

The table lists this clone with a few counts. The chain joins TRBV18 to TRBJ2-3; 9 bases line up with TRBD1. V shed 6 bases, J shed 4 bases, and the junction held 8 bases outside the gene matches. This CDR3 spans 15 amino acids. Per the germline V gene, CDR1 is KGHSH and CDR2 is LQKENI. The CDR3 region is CASSSRQGGADTQYF. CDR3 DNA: TGTGCCAGCTCTTCTAGACAGGGGGGAGCAGATACGCAGTATTTT.

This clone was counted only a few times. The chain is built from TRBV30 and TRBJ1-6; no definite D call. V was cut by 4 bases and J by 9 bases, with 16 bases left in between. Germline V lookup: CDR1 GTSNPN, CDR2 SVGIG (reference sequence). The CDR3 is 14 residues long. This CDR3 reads CAWTSTVRGSPLHF. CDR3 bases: TGTGCCTGGACCTCTACCGTGCGCGGTTCACCCCTCCACTTT.

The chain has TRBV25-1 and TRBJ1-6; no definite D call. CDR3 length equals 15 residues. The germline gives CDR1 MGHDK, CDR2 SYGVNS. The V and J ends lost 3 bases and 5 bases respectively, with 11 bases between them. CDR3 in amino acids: CASSDPRQNNSPLHF. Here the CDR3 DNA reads TGTGCCAGCAGTGACCCCAGACAAAATAATTCACCCCTCCACTTT. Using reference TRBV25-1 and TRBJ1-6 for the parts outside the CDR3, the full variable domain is EADIYQTPRYLVIGTGKKITLECSQTMGHDKMYWYQQDPGMELHLIHYSYGVNSTEKGDLSSESTVSRIRTEHFPLTLESARPSHTSQYLCASSDPRQNNSPLHFGNGTRLTVT.